The entry below describes one T cell receptor (beta chain). Data came from immunoSEQ multiplex PCR; TCRdb stores just in-frame clones and leaves some out. Here the sample spans over 200,000 clones, roughly 80% being singletons. CDR1 and CDR2 (germline): MDHEN, SYDVKM. After removal of 6 bases from V and 1 base from J, the junction contained 5 bases not matched to a gene. The CDR3 contains 14 residues. This specimen comes from a study of blood T cell repertoires in COVID-19. The sequence was collected from a woman of 80 years or more with acute or convalescent COVID-19. The chain links TRBV28 to TRBJ2-5, with TRBD1 identical over 7 bases. The sequenced material came from peripheral blood. The CDR3, as DNA: TGTGCCAGCAGCGAGACAGGGATCCAAGAGACCCAGTACTTC. Its protein product is CASSETGIQETQYF. The variable domain in full, completed from reference TRBV28 and TRBJ2-5, reads DVKVTQSSRYLVKRTGEKVFLECVQDMDHENMFWYRQDPGLGLRLIYFSYDVKMKEKGDIPEGYSVSREKKERFSLILESASTNQTSMYLCASSETGIQETQYFGPGTRLLVL.